The clone carrying this T cell receptor (beta chain) was observed a handful of times. This entry is derived from a study of blood T cell repertoires in COVID-19. Study as a whole: The United States, Italy and Spain supplied acute and convalescent COVID-19 samples.

Here immunoSEQ multiplex PCR was the method, and the copy in TCRdb shows in-frame clones only, minus some. The sample contains around 290,000 clones, roughly 86% of which appear only once. Germline V gene data show CDR1 as MNHEY and CDR2 as SVGEGT. Trimming took off 0 bases at V and 2 bases at J, with 11 bases between the two ends. The CDR3 has 16 residues. This clonotype originated in a woman in her late teens or twenties who had recovered from COVID-19. Sample: PBMCs or T cells enriched from blood (not recorded which). The chain links TRBV6-2 or TRBV6-3 to TRBJ2-1, with D maybe TRBD1 (5 bases). CDR3 residues: CASSYSDSPPYNEQFF. The CDR3 DNA sequence: TGTGCCAGCAGTTACTCCGACAGCCCACCCTACAATGAGCAGTTCTTC.